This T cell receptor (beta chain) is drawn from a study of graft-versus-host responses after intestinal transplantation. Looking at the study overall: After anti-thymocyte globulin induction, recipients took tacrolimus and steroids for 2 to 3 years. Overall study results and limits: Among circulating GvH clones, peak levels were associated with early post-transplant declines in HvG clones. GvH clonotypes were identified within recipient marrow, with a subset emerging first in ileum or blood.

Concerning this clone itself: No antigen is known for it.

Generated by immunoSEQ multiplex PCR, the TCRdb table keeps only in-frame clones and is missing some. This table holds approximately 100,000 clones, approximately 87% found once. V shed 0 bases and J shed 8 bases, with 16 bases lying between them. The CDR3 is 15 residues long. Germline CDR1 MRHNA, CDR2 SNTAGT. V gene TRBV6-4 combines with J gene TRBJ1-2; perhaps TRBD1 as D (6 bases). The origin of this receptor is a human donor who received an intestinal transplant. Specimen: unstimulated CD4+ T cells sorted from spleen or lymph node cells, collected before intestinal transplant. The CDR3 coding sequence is TGTGCCAGCAGTGACTCCGGGAGGGGGACGGCGGGCTACACCTTC. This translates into CASSDSGRGTAGYTF.